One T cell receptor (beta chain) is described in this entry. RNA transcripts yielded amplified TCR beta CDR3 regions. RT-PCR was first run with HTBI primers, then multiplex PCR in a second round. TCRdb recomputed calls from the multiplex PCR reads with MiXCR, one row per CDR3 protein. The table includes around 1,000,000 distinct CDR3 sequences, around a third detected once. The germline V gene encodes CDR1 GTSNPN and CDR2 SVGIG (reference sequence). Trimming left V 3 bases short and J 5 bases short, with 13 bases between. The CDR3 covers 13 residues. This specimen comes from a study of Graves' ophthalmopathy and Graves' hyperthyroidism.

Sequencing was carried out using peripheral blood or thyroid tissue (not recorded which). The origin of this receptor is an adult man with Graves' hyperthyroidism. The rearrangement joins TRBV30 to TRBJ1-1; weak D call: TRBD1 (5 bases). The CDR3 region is CAWRSGGNTEAFF. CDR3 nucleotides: TGTGCCTGGAGATCCGGGGGGAATACTGAAGCTTTCTTT.